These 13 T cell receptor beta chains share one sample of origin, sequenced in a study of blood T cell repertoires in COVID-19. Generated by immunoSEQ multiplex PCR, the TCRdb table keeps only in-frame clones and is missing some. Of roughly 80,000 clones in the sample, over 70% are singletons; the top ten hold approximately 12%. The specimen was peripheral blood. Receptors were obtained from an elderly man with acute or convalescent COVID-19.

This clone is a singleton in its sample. The DNA of the CDR3 is TGTGCCAGCTCACCGGCGGCACTACGGGGCTACACCTTC. It codes for CASSPAALRGYTF. V and J are TRBV18 and TRBJ1-2; D unresolved. Germline CDR1 and CDR2: KGHSH and LQKENI. The CDR3 is 13 residues long. Deletions cut 3 bases from V and 8 bases from J, with 13 bases between.

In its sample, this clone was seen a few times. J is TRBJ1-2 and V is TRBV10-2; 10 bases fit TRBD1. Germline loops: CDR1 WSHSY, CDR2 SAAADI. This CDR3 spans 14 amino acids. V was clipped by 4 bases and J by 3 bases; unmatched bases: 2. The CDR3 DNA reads TGCGCCAGCAGTGGGACAGGGGGGGACTATGGCTACACCTTC. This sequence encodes CASSGTGGDYGYTF.

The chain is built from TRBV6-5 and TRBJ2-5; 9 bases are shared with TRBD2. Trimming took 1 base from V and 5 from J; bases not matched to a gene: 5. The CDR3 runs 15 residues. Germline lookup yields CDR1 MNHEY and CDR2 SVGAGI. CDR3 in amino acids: CASSYLRGGRETQYF. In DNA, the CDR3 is TGTGCCAGCAGTTACTTGCGGGGGGGCCGGGAGACCCAGTACTTC.

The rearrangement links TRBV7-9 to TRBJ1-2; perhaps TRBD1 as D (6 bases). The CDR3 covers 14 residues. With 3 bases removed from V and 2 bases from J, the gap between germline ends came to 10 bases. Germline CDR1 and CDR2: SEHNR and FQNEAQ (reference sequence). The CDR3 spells CASSLSGQNYGYTF. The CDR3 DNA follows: TGTGCCAGCAGCTTGTCTGGACAGAACTATGGCTACACCTTC.

Written as DNA, the CDR3 is TGTGCCAGCAGCCCGGAGTGGAGCACAGATACGCAGTATTTT. Residues: CASSPEWSTDTQYF. The chain employs TRBV25-1 and TRBJ2-3; no definite D call. The V and J ends lost 6 bases and 0 bases respectively, with 10 bases between them. Per germline, CDR1 MGHDK and CDR2 SYGVNS. This CDR3 region has 14 residues. Drawing the rest from reference TRBV25-1 and TRBJ2-3, the complete variable domain is EADIYQTPRYLVIGTGKKITLECSQTMGHDKMYWYQQDPGMELHLIHYSYGVNSTEKGDLSSESTVSRIRTEHFPLTLESARPSHTSQYLCASSPEWSTDTQYFGPGTRLTVL.

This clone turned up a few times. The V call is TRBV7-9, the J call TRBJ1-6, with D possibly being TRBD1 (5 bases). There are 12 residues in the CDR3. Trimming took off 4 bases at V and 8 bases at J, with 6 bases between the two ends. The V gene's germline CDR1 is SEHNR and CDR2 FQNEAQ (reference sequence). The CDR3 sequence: CASSWGDSPLHF. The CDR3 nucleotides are TGTGCCAGCAGCTGGGGGGATTCACCCCTCCACTTT.

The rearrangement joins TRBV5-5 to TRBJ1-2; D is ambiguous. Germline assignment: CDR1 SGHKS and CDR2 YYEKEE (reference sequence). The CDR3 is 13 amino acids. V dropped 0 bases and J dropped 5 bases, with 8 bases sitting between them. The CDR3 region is CASSLEGGYGYTF. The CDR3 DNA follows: TGTGCCAGCAGCTTGGAGGGAGGGTATGGCTACACCTTC.

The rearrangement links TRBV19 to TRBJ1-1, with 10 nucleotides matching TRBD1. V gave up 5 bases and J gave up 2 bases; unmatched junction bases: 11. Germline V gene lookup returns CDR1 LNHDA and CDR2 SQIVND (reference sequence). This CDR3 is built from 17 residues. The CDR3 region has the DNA TGTGCCAGTAGTTCAGGGGACAGGGGTAGAGGAAACACTGAAGCTTTCTTT. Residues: CASSSGDRGRGNTEAFF.

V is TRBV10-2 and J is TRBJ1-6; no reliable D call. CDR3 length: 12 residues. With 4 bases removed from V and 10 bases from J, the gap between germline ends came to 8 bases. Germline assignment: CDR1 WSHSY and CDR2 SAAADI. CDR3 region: CASSVGGSPLHF. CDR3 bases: TGCGCCAGCAGTGTTGGTGGCTCACCCCTCCACTTT.

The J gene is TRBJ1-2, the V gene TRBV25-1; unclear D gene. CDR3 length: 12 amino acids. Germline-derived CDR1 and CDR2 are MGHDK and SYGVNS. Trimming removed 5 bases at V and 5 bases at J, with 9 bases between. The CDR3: CASSPEGYGYTF. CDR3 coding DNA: TGTGCCAGCAGTCCCGAGGGTTATGGCTACACCTTC.

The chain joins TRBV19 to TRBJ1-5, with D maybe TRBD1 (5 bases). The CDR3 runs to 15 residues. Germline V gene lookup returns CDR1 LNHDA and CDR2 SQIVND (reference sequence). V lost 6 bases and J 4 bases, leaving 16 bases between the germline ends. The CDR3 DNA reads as TGTGCCAGTAGCTCCCCAGTGGGGGGGAATCAGCCCCAGCATTTT. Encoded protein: CASSSPVGGNQPQHF. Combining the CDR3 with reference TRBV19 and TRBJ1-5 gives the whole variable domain DGGITQSPKYLFRKEGQNVTLSCEQNLNHDAMYWYRQDPGQGLRLIYYSQIVNDFQKGDIAEGYSVSREKKESFPLTVTSAQKNPTAFYLCASSSPVGGNQPQHFGDGTRLSIL.

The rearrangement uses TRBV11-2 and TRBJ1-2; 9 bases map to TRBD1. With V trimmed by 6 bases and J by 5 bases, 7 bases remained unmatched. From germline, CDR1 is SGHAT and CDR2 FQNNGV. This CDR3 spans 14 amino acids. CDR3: CASSPLGTGYGYTF. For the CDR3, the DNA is TGTGCCAGCAGTCCCCTCGGGACAGGGTATGGCTACACCTTC. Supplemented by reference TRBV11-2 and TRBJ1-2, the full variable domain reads EAGVAQSPRYKIIEKRQSVAFWCNPISGHATLYWYQQILGQGPKLLIQFQNNGVVDDSQLPKDRFSAERLKGVDSTLKIQPAKLEDSAVYLCASSPLGTGYGYTFGSGTRLTVV.

The CDR3 DNA is TGTGCCAGAAGCTTGGCCGGGCAGGGGCGATACACCGGGGAGCTGTTTTTT. Its protein is CARSLAGQGRYTGELFF. The gene calls are TRBV5-3 and TRBJ2-2; a possible D gene is TRBD1 (6 bases). TRBV5-3 is an ORF for which the function is uncertain. This CDR3 spans 17 amino acids. V lost 0 bases and J lost 3, with 15 bases in between.